The T cell receptor beta chain described here comes from a study of OX40 agonist ivuxolimab in advanced cancers. Across the whole study: A history of anti-PD-1, anti-PD-L1 or anti-CTLA-4 therapy was acceptable, and approximately 39% had some. Partial responses were seen in three patients, one with hepatocellular carcinoma and two with cutaneous melanoma. Findings of the study overall: On average, CD8+ T cells had more expanded clones than CD4+. Certain nonresponders additionally had low normalized T-cell clonal expansion.

To note about this clone: Its antigen is not known.

Data came from immunoSEQ multiplex PCR; TCRdb stores just in-frame clones and leaves some out. The sample yields roughly 44,000 clones, approximately 89% seen once. This TCR was sampled from an adult with an advanced solid tumor such as melanoma, head and neck, liver or kidney cancer. The specimen comprised CD4+ or CD8+ T cells sorted from blood, sampled in a trial of the OX40 agonist ivuxolimab.

CDR3 nucleotide sequence: TGTGCCAGCAGCTACCCAGGACCGGAAGCTTTCTTT. Translation gives CASSYPGPEAFF. The genes are TRBV5-8 and TRBJ1-1; D remains unclear. CDR1 SGHTS and CDR2 YDEGEE come from the germline V gene. The CDR3 loop spans 12 amino acids. Trimming stripped 3 bases from V and 8 bases from J, with 11 bases between.